This entry is about one TCR beta chain. Its target is not known. The authors isolated CD4+ T cells after ten to eleven days of culture. As their vaccination, participants received two doses of either BNT162b2 or mRNA-1273. Nobody among the vaccine recipients had prior SARS-CoV-2 infection (nucleocapsid antibodies were negative). IL-2 medium was substituted for half the medium on days 3 and 7. This sample is drawn from a study of vaccination effects on CD4 cells after COVID-19. Study background: Samples were taken post-vaccine, and their median timing was 72 days after the second dose.

The CDR3 sequence is 16 residues long. Germline V lookup: CDR1 SGHRS, CDR2 YFSETQ. The V gene end was trimmed by 0 bases and the J gene end by 3 bases; junction bases not matched to a gene: 6. Method: immunoSEQ multiplex PCR; TCRdb's copy keeps in-frame clones and lacks some. The sample has approximately 57,000 clones, approximately 81% seen once. Whole-study results and caveats: A shortage of convalescent patients and an absence of early post-infection timepoints characterized the study.

This chain joins TRBV5-1 and TRBJ2-1; 7 bases are shared with TRBD2. This clonotype was sampled from a human donor who received a COVID-19 vaccine. The sequenced sample was CD4+ T cells from PBMCs cultured without peptide, obtained after COVID-19 vaccination. In DNA form, the CDR3 reads TGCGCCAGCAGCTTGGACCGGACGGGGGGCTACAATGAGCAGTTCTTC. As protein: CASSLDRTGGYNEQFF.